The 20 T cell receptor beta chains below all came from one sample that was sequenced in a study of cytomegalovirus exposure and HLA in healthy donors (dated by TCRdb to 2017 to 2019). The library was obtained by the immunoSEQ multiplex PCR assay. For the multiplex PCR, a mixture combining 60 forward primers for TCR Vbeta segments and 13 reverse primers for TCR Jbeta segments was used. As stored in TCRdb, this immuneACCESS dataset retains in-frame rearrangements with V and J assigned. A fraction of the clones does not appear; measured against another copy, unresolved V genes explain less than half of the discrepancy, and the remainder lacks a known reason. Counted in this sample were roughly 150,000 clones; 60% to 80% of them appeared once. The ten largest clones add up to about 0.62% of the sample. Sequenced sample: PBMCs. These receptors originate from a male donor in good health and CMV-seronegative.

This clone has more than one count but fewer than ten. The CDR3 DNA reads as TGTGCCAGCAGCTCGGGGGGAGGTAGTTCACCCCTCCACTTT. Amino acids: CASSSGGGSSPLHF. The chain has TRBV7-9 and TRBJ1-6, with D maybe TRBD1 (5 bases). The CDR3 extends over 14 amino acids. Per germline, CDR1 SEHNR and CDR2 FQNEAQ (reference sequence). Trimming removed 4 bases at V and 9 bases at J, with 13 bases between. Full variable domain (remainder filled in from reference TRBV7-9 and TRBJ1-6): DTGVSQNPRHKITKRGQNVTFRCDPISEHNRLYWYRQTLGQGPEFLTYFQNEAQLEKSRLLSDRFSAERPKGSFSTLEIQRTEQGDSAMYLCASSSGGGSSPLHFGNGTRLTVT.

V and J are TRBV7-6 and TRBJ2-1; 7 bases are shared with TRBD1. V was pared by 2 bases and J by 6 bases, with 7 bases of the junction left unmatched. This CDR3 has 15 amino acids. Germline V CDR1 and CDR2: SGHVS, FNYEAQ. The CDR3 nucleotides are TGTGCCAGCAGCTTACAGGGGGATCCGGCCAATGAGCAGTTCTTC. It encodes CASSLQGDPANEQFF.

The chain carries TRBV27 and TRBJ1-2; 7 bases are a match to TRBD1. CDR1 MNHEY and CDR2 SMNVEV come from the germline V gene (reference sequence). Trimming removed 5 bases from V and 0 bases from J; junction bases left unmatched: 21. The CDR3 has 20 residues. As DNA, the CDR3 is TGTGCCAGCAGTCCCCACCAACTTACCGGGACAGACGAATCTAACTATGGCTACACCTTC. Its translation: CASSPHQLTGTDESNYGYTF.

This clone was detected a few times. The chain links TRBV6-1 to TRBJ2-1; possible D gene TRBD1, 6 bases. From germline, CDR1 is MNHNS and CDR2 SASEGT. CDR3 length: 12 amino acids. V was trimmed by 3 bases and J by 8 bases, leaving 8 bases between them. CDR3 in amino acids: CASSDRGYEQFF. The CDR3 nucleotides are TGTGCCAGCAGTGATAGGGGGTATGAGCAGTTCTTC.

V and J are TRBV2 and TRBJ2-2; 8 bases are a match to TRBD2. The CDR3 is made up of 14 amino acids. V was clipped by 7 bases and J by 7 bases; unmatched bases: 8. Germline CDR1 reads SNHLY; CDR2 reads FYNNEI. The CDR3 here is CASMIGRGGGELFF. CDR3 nucleotide sequence: TGTGCCAGCATGATCGGACGGGGGGGCGGGGAGCTGTTTTTT.

The chain uses TRBV5-1 and TRBJ2-1; the D is unclear. Trimming left V 4 bases short and J 8 bases short, with 10 bases between. From germline, CDR1 is SGHRS and CDR2 YFSETQ. CDR3 length: 12 residues. CDR3 in DNA: TGCGCCAGCAGCGGCTCGTTGGATGAGCAGTTCTTC. The encoded protein is CASSGSLDEQFF.

This chain links TRBV29-1 with TRBJ2-1, with TRBD1 matching 9 bases. V gave up 6 bases and J gave up 3 bases; unmatched junction bases: 6. CDR3 size: 14 residues. Germline-derived CDR1 and CDR2 are SQVTM and ANQGSEA. The CDR3 sequence is CSVPGTGFYNEQFF. In DNA, the CDR3 is TGCAGCGTGCCCGGGACAGGGTTCTACAATGAGCAGTTCTTC.

The J gene is TRBJ1-4, the V gene TRBV9; possibly TRBD1 for D (5 bases). Germline V CDR1 and CDR2: SGDLS, YYNGEE. The CDR3 is 14 residues long. Deletions cut 0 bases from V and 10 bases from J, with 13 bases between. Written as DNA, the CDR3 is TGTGCCAGCAGCGTAGGGGGGTCGGGAGGAAAACTGTTTTTT. Its translation is CASSVGGSGGKLFF.

The chain employs TRBV6-5 and TRBJ2-7; possibly TRBD1 for D (6 bases). CDR1 and CDR2 (germline): MNHEY, SVGAGI. The CDR3 runs 15 residues. The V and J ends lost 2 bases and 4 bases respectively, with 15 bases between them. CDR3 DNA: TGTGCCAGCAGTTACAGCCGGGCAGGGGCATACGAGCAGTACTTC. Translating it yields CASSYSRAGAYEQYF.

The V gene is TRBV2, the J gene TRBJ1-2; 9 bases fit TRBD1. The J segment lost 0 bases and the V segment lost 4 bases, leaving 24 bases of the junction unmatched. Germline CDR1 is SNHLY and CDR2 is FYNNEI. This CDR3 has 22 amino acids. CDR3 in amino acids: CASSAAPGTGISGGLANYGYTF. CDR3 sequence (DNA): TGTGCCAGCAGTGCCGCCCCCGGGACAGGGATATCAGGGGGCCTAGCTAACTATGGCTACACCTTC.

This clone was observed a few times. The chain couples TRBV10-3 to TRBJ2-3; no clear D. Germline values: CDR1 ENHRY, CDR2 SYGVKD. The V end was cut by 4 bases, the J end by 3 bases, with 14 bases between. The CDR3 is made up of 15 amino acids. CDR3 sequence: CAISVVRTLTDTQYF. The CDR3 DNA reads TGTGCCATCAGTGTGGTTAGAACTTTGACAGATACGCAGTATTTT.

This sequence joins TRBV15 and TRBJ1-1; unclear D gene. CDR1 and CDR2 (germline): LNHNV, YYDKDF (reference sequence). This CDR3 has 15 residues. The V end lost 0 bases, the J end lost 0 bases, and 8 bases lay between the germline ends. This CDR3 is CATSRDAGVNTEAFF. CDR3 nucleotide sequence: TGTGCCACCAGCAGAGATGCCGGGGTGAACACTGAAGCTTTCTTT.

The gene calls are TRBV5-6 and TRBJ1-1, with D possibly being TRBD1 (6 bases). CDR1 is SGHDT, CDR2 YYEEEE, per germline. CDR3 length: 16 amino acids. Trimming took off 3 bases at V and 6 bases at J, with 21 bases between the two ends. The CDR3 protein is CASSYSSSRGSSEAFF. In DNA, the CDR3 is TGTGCCAGCAGCTACTCGTCCAGTAGGGGGTCTTCTGAAGCTTTCTTT. Based on the CDR3 plus reference TRBV5-6 and TRBJ1-1, the full variable domain is DAGVTQSPTHLIKTRGQQVTLRCSPKSGHDTVSWYQQALGQGPQFIFQYYEEEERQRGNFPDRFSGHQFPNYSSELNVNALLLGDSALYLCASSYSSSRGSSEAFFGQGTRLTVV.

The rearrangement links TRBV5-1 to TRBJ1-2, with 10 bases identical to TRBD1. CDR1 is SGHRS, CDR2 YFSETQ, per germline. Trimming at V came to 4 bases and at J to 8 bases, leaving 11 bases not matched to a gene. This CDR3 is 15 amino acids long. For the CDR3, the DNA is TGCGCCAGCAGCCCTCCGGGACAGGGGTTGGGAGGCTACACCTTC. Translation: CASSPPGQGLGGYTF.

The chain carries TRBV19 and TRBJ2-3; 11 positions agree with TRBD1. In germline, CDR1 is LNHDA, CDR2 SQIVND (reference sequence). The V segment lost 10 bases and the J segment 5 bases; nucleotides outside the gene matches: 8. This CDR3 has 14 amino acids. The CDR3 reads CATSGQGVVDTQYF. CDR3 nucleotides: TGTGCCACCTCGGGACAGGGGGTTGTAGATACGCAGTATTTT.

The chain employs TRBV11-2 and TRBJ1-1; 7 bases are a match to TRBD1. The trim removed 6 bases at V and 2 bases at J, leaving 9 bases unmatched. Germline CDR1 SGHAT, CDR2 FQNNGV. The CDR3 length is 15 residues. In DNA form, the CDR3 reads TGTGCCAGCAGATACACGACAGGGTCTAACACTGAAGCTTTCTTT. Its protein is CASRYTTGSNTEAFF.

The chain carries TRBV11-2 and TRBJ1-2; D is uncertain. Trimming pared 4 bases from V and 5 bases from J, leaving 5 bases between. CDR3 length equals 11 residues. Germline V gives CDR1 SGHAT, CDR2 FQNNGV. The CDR3 reads CASSSHYGYTF. Here the CDR3 DNA reads TGTGCCAGCAGCTCCCATTATGGCTACACCTTC.

The chain recombines TRBV6-5 with TRBJ1-2; 8 nucleotides match TRBD1. The CDR3 totals 13 residues. Germline CDR1 reads MNHEY; CDR2 reads SVGAGI. Trimming took 5 bases from V and 8 from J; bases not matched to a gene: 7. The CDR3 sequence is CASSRQDREGYTF. In DNA form, the CDR3 reads TGTGCCAGCAGTCGACAGGACAGGGAAGGCTACACCTTC.

The chain carries TRBV7-2 and TRBJ2-7, with D perhaps TRBD1 (5 bases). Trimming stripped 0 bases from V and 7 bases from J, with 10 bases between. CDR3 size: 13 residues. Germline values: CDR1 SGHTA, CDR2 FQGNSA. This CDR3 is CASSLAGAGEQYF. As DNA, the CDR3 is TGTGCCAGCAGCTTAGCAGGGGCAGGTGAGCAGTACTTC.

The rearrangement uses TRBV9 and TRBJ1-1; a weak D match, TRBD1 (5 bases). V lost 4 bases, J lost 3 bases, and 10 bases lay in between. The germline CDR1 and CDR2 sequences are SGDLS and YYNGEE. The CDR3 sequence is 13 residues long. CDR3 protein: CASSLGGDTEAFF. The CDR3 nucleotides read TGTGCCAGCAGCCTCGGAGGGGACACTGAAGCTTTCTTT.